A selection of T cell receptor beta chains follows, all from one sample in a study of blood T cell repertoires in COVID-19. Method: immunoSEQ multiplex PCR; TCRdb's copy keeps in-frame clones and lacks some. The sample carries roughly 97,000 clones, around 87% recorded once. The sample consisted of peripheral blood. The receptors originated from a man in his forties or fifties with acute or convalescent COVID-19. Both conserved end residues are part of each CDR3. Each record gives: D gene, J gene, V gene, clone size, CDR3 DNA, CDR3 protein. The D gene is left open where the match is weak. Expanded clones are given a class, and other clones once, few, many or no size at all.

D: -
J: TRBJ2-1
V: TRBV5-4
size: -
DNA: TGTGCCAGCAGCTCCCGGGACACCTACAATGAGCAGTTCTTC
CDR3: CASSSRDTYNEQFF

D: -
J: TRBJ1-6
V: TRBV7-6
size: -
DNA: TGTGCCAGCAGTCTCCTGCAGGGGAAAGGTTCACCCCTCCACTTT
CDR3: CASSLLQGKGSPLHF

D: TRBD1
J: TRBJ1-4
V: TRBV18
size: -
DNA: TGTGCCAGCTCAGCCGACAGGGTTAATGAAAAACTGTTTTTT
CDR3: CASSADRVNEKLFF

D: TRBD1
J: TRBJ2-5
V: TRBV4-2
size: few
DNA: TGTGCCAGCAGCCAAGGACAGGGGGCTGAAGAGACCCAGTACTTC
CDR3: CASSQGQGAEETQYF

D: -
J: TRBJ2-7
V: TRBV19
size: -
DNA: TGTGCCAGTGGGGCCGGGGGCTACGAGCAGTACTTC
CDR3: CASGAGGYEQYF

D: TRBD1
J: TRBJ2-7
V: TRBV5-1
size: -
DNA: TGCGCCAGCAGCTTGGAAGTACAGGGGGCCTCCTACGAGCAGTACTTC
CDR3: CASSLEVQGASYEQYF

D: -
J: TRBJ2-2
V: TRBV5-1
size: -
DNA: TGCGCCAGCGGGGGGACAGCGAACACCGGGGAGCTGTTTTTT
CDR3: CASGGTANTGELFF

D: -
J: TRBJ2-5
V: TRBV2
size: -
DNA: TGTGCCAGCGGCGGCTACCAAGAGACCCAGTACTTC
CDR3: CASGGYQETQYF

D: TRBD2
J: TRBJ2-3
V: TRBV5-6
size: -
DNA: TGTGCCAGCAGCCCGAGACTAGCGGGAGGGCAGACAGATACGCAGTATTTT
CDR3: CASSPRLAGGQTDTQYF

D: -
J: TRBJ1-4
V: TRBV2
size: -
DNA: TGTGCCAGCAGTGTGCAGGGAGGTGAAAAACTGTTTTTT
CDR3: CASSVQGGEKLFF

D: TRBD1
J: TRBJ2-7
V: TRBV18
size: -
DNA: TGTGCCAGCTCACCGGAGGGACAGGGGGCGGGGGAGCAGTACTTC
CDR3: CASSPEGQGAGEQYF

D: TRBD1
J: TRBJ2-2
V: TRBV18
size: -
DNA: TGTGCCAGCTCTCGCGACAGGGTAGGCACCGGGGAGCTGTTTTTT
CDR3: CASSRDRVGTGELFF

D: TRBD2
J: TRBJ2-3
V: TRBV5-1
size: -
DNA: TGCGCCAGCAGTCTAGCGGGAGTTTCAGATACGCAGTATTTT
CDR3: CASSLAGVSDTQYF

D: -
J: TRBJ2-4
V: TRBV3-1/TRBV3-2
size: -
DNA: TGTGCCAGCAGCCTGTGGGGCCAGGGGGCCAAAAACATTCAGTACTTC
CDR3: CASSLWGQGAKNIQYF

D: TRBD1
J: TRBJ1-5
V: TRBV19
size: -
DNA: TGTGCCAGTAACCCGGACAGGGGACCGAGTCAGCCCCAGCATTTT
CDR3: CASNPDRGPSQPQHF

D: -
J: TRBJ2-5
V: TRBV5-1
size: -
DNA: TGCGCCAGCAGCTTGGTAGGGGGAAGGGAGACCCAGTACTTC
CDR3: CASSLVGGRETQYF

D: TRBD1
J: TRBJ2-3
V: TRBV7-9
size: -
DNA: TGTGCCAGCAGCTTCGGACAGGGATCTCTAGGTACGCAGTATTTT
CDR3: CASSFGQGSLGTQYF

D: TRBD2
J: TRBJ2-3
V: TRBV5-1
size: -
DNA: TGCGCCAGCAGCAATCCGGGACTAGCGGGAGTTAGGGCAGATACGCAGTATTTT
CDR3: CASSNPGLAGVRADTQYF

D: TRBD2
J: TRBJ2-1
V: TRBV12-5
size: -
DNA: TGTGCTAGTGGTTTGCGACTAGCGGGAGTTCCTCCCTCCTACAATGAGCAGTTCTTC
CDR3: CASGLRLAGVPPSYNEQFF

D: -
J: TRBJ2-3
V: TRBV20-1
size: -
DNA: TGCAGTGCTAGTGCGGGGACAGATACGCAGTATTTT
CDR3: CSASAGTDTQYF

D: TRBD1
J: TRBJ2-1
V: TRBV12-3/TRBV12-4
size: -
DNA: TGTGCCAGCAGTTTGCGACAGGGTGGCGAGCAGTTCTTC
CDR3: CASSLRQGGEQFF

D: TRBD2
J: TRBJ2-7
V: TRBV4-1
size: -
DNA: TGCGCCAGCAGCCAAGCCCAACTAGCGACCTCTCTTTTGACCTACGAGCAGTACTTC
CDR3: CASSQAQLATSLLTYEQYF

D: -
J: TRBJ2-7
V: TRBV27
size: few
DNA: TGTGCCAGCAGTTTAGGTGTCGGCCTAGCCGTCCACGAGCAGTACTTC
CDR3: CASSLGVGLAVHEQYF

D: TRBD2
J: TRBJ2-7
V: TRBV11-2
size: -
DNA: TGTGCCAGCAGCCTCACGTGGGGGACTAGCGGGAGCTGGTACGAGCAGTACTTC
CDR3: CASSLTWGTSGSWYEQYF

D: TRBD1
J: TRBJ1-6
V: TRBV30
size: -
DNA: TGTGCCTGGCGGGACAGAAATAATTCACCCCTCCACTTT
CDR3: CAWRDRNNSPLHF

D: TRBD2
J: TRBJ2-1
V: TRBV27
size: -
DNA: TGTGCCAGCAGTTTAAGTCTAGCGGGAGTCGATGAGCAGTTCTTC
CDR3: CASSLSLAGVDEQFF

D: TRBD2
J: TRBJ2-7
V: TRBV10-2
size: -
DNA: TGCGCCAGCAGTGAATTATCCGGGACTAGCGTGCAGTACTTC
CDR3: CASSELSGTSVQYF

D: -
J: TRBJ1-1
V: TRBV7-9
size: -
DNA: TGTGCCAGCAGTCACGACCAGGTAATCACTGAAGCTTTCTTT
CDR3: CASSHDQVITEAFF

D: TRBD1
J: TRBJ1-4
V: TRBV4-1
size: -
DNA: TGCGCCAGCAGCCCCCTCGACAGGGCAGCAGGGGGTGAAAAACTGTTTTTT
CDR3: CASSPLDRAAGGEKLFF

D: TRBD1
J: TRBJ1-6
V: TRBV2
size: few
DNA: TGTGCCAGTTCTCCGGGACAGGGTGGATCACCCCTCCACTTT
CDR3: CASSPGQGGSPLHF

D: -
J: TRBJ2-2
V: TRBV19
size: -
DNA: TGTGCCAGTAGTATGAGGCCTGACACCGGGGAGCTGTTTTTT
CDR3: CASSMRPDTGELFF

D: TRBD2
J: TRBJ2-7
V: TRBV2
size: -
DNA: TGTGCCAGCATGGGTACCGGTGGACTAGCGGCTACCTACGAGCAGTACTTC
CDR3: CASMGTGGLAATYEQYF

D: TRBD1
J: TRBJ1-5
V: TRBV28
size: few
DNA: TGTGCCACCGGGACAGGTAGCAATCAGCCCCAGCATTTT
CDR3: CATGTGSNQPQHF

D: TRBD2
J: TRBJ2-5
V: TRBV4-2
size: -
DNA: TGTGCCAGCAGCCAAGAAAAGCGGGAGAGGGAGACCCAGTACTTC
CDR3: CASSQEKRERETQYF

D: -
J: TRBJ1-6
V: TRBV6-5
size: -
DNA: TGTGCCAGCGCCTCGGAGGGAGGAAATTCACCCCTCCACTTT
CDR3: CASASEGGNSPLHF

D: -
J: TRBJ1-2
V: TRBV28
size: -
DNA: TGTGCCAGCAGTTTAGAGGGAGGTGTTGGCTACACCTTC
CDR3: CASSLEGGVGYTF

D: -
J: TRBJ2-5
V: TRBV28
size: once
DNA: TGTGCCAGCAGAAAGGGGCTAAGGGAGACCCAGTACTTC
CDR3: CASRKGLRETQYF

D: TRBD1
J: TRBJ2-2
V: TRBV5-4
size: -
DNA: TGTGCCAGCAGTTCAGGGGGAAGGCTATACACCGGGGAGCTGTTTTTT
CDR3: CASSSGGRLYTGELFF

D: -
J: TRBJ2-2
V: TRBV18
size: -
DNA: TGTGCCAGCTCACCTCTTAGGAACACCGGGGAGCTGTTTTTT
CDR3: CASSPLRNTGELFF

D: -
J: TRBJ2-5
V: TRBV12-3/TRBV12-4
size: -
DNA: TGTGCCAGCAGTACCGACAGGGACTTTTACTTC
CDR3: CASSTDRDFYF

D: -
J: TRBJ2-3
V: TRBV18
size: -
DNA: TGTGCCAGCTCACCACGCGGAGTGGCAGATACGCAGTATTTT
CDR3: CASSPRGVADTQYF

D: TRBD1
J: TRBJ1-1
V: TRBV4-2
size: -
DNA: TGTGCCAGCAGCCAGCAGACAGGGGTACAAGCTTTCTTT
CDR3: CASSQQTGVQAFF

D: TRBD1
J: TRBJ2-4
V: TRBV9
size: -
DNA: TGTGCCAGCAGCGGGACACAGGGGGCCAAAAACATTCAGTACTTC
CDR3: CASSGTQGAKNIQYF

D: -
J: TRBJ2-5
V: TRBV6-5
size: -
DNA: TGTGCCAGCAGTTACTCACTTGAGACCCAGTACTTC
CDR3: CASSYSLETQYF

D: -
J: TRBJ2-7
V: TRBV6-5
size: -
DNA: TGTGCCAGCACAGCGAACTCCTACGAGCAGTACTTC
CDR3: CASTANSYEQYF

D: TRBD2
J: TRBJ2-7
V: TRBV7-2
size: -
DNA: TGTGCCAGCAGCCCTAACAGCGGGAGGGGCGTCGAGCAGTACTTC
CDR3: CASSPNSGRGVEQYF

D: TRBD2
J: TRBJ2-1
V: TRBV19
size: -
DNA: TGTGCCACCCGGACTAGCGGATCCCCTTACAATGAGCAGTTCTTC
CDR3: CATRTSGSPYNEQFF